This TCR beta chain was identified in a study of blood T cell repertoires in COVID-19. Seattle-derived patients entered the study during active infection and were followed longitudinally. Authors' analysis steps: Estimated nucleated cell counts came from reference gene primer amplification. Data came from immunoSEQ multiplex PCR; TCRdb stores just in-frame clones and leaves some out. For V, J and clone size, that table is used; D and trimming come from the DNA. Of about 320,000 clones listed, roughly 89% are singletons. The CDR3 runs to 14 residues. Germline CDR1 reads KGHSH; CDR2 reads LQKENI. Trimming shortened V by 3 bases and J by 5 bases, and 11 bases separated the two germline ends.

The rearrangement joins TRBV18 to TRBJ1-5; D gene unclear. Material for sequencing was peripheral blood. This receptor was taken from a woman in her twenties or thirties with COVID-19, enrolled during active disease. The chain's CDR3 is CASSPFRGDQPQHF. CDR3 nucleotides: TGTGCCAGCTCACCTTTTCGGGGTGATCAGCCCCAGCATTTT.